The 15 T cell receptor beta chains in this list originate from one sample, sequenced in a study of identical twins. TCRdb reprocessed the 5' RACE reads with MiXCR, giving one entry per CDR3 protein. This table has about 460,000 distinct CDR3 sequences, approximately 15% appearing once. This sample was shared with a second study, whose subject was yellow fever vaccine responses in identical twins.

Material: CD4+ T cells sorted from blood. The receptors shown here come from a woman aged 18-29 years in good health.

This rearrangement joins TRBV21-1 to TRBJ2-5; the tabulated D call, TRBD1, remains unverified against the DNA. TRBV21-1 is annotated as a pseudogene. The CDR3 is 17 residues long. For the CDR3, the DNA is TGTGCCAGCAGCAAAATGGGACCCGGGCAGACCCAAGAGACCCAGTACTTC. Its protein product is CASSKMGPGQTQETQYF.

The table lists this clonotype with many counts. Here the CDR3 DNA reads TGCGCCAGCAGCCTAGCGGGCCACAATGAGCAGTTCTTC. Translated, it gives CASSLAGHNEQFF. J is TRBJ2-1 and V is TRBV5-1; 8 nucleotides align to TRBD2. Germline CDR1 and CDR2: SGHRS and YFSETQ. The CDR3 is 13 amino acids. The ends lost 4 bases at V and 5 bases at J; junction bases unmatched: 2.

This clonotype was picked up a small number of times. The chain employs TRBV6-1 and TRBJ1-6, with no clear D. V gave up 5 bases and J gave up 2 bases, with 10 bases separating them. The CDR3 contains 15 residues. CDR1 MNHNS and CDR2 SASEGT come from the germline V gene. The CDR3 DNA follows: TGTGCCAGCAGTAAAAAGAAGACCTATAATTCACCCCTCCACTTT. As protein: CASSKKKTYNSPLHF.

In its sample, this clonotype was seen a few times. J is TRBJ2-7 and V is TRBV21-1; whether TRBD2, the table's D call, matches the DNA was not checked. TRBV21-1 is listed as a pseudogene. CDR3 length equals 15 residues. The CDR3 DNA follows: TGTGCCAGCAGCAAACCGACCGGGCCCCACTACGAGCAGTACTTC. Residues: CASSKPTGPHYEQYF.

J is TRBJ2-5 and V is TRBV6-5; D gene uncertain. This CDR3 contains 13 residues. CDR1 is MNHEY, CDR2 SVGAGI, per germline. Trimming stripped 2 bases from V and 0 bases from J, with 4 bases between. CDR3 DNA sequence: TGTGCCAGCAGTTACCGCTACCAAGAGACCCAGTACTTC. This encodes CASSYRYQETQYF.

The rearrangement uses TRBV6-5 and TRBJ2-2, with no clear D. Between the trimmed V and J ends, which lost 1 base and 5 bases, there was a span of 11 bases. This CDR3 has 15 residues. Looked up from germline, CDR1 is MNHEY and CDR2 is SVGAGI. CDR3 in DNA: TGTGCCAGCAGTTACTTGGGCAGCCAGACCGGGGAGCTGTTTTTT. Its translation: CASSYLGSQTGELFF.

This clonotype has only a few counts. The CDR3 DNA reads TGCGCCAGCAGCTTGGAGTGGGGAGTTTCCTACGAGCAGTACTTC. It translates to CASSLEWGVSYEQYF. This chain links TRBV5-1 with TRBJ2-7; maybe TRBD2 (5 bases). V was cut by 0 bases and J by 1 base, with 11 bases left in between. This CDR3 has 15 amino acids. Per germline, CDR1 SGHRS and CDR2 YFSETQ.

CDR3 DNA sequence: TGCAGTGCTACCGCAGTGCGGGGGGGAGGGACCCAGTACTTC. Translating gives CSATAVRGGGTQYF. The chain is built from TRBV20-1 and TRBJ2-5, with 9 bases aligning to TRBD2. CDR3 length: 14 residues. The J segment lost 7 bases and the V segment lost 4 bases, leaving 10 bases of the junction unmatched. The germline CDR1 and CDR2 sequences are DFQATT and SNEGSKA (reference sequence).

This clonotype has only a few counts. The V and J genes are TRBV7-2 and TRBJ2-7; D not resolved. V lost 5 bases to trimming and J lost 2 bases, with 7 bases between them. The CDR3 length is 12 residues. Germline V CDR1 and CDR2: SGHTA, FQGNSA. Here the CDR3 DNA reads TGTGCCAGCAGCCAGACGACCTACGAGCAGTACTTC. This encodes CASSQTTYEQYF. Filled out from reference TRBV7-2 and TRBJ2-7, the complete variable domain reads GAGVSQSPSNKVTEKGKDVELRCDPISGHTALYWYRQSLGQGLEFLIYFQGNSAPDKSGLPSDRFSAERTGGSVSTLTIQRTQQEDSAVYLCASSQTTYEQYFGPGTRLTVT.

This clonotype was seen many times. V and J are TRBV12-3 or TRBV12-4 and TRBJ2-7, with a tentative D call TRBD2 (6 bases). Between the trimmed V and J ends, which lost 8 bases and 1 base, there was a span of 18 bases. The CDR3 extends over 15 amino acids. In nucleotides, the CDR3 is TGTGCCAGCTCGACTGGGTGGGGGGTTTCCTACGAGCAGTACTTC. Protein product: CASSTGWGVSYEQYF.

This clonotype has a handful of counts. The chain employs TRBV4-3 and TRBJ2-1; the D is unclear. CDR1 is LGHNA, CDR2 YSLEER, per germline. The CDR3 is 14 amino acids. V dropped 5 bases and J dropped 6 bases, with 14 bases sitting between them. CDR3 DNA sequence: TGCGCCAGCAGCGTGCAGGTTGACGGCAATGAGCAGTTCTTC. This gives the protein CASSVQVDGNEQFF.

This clonotype was recorded a few times. The J gene is TRBJ1-3, the V gene TRBV3-1; 9 positions agree with TRBD1. J was trimmed by 3 bases and V by 0 bases; bases with no gene match: 9. Germline CDR1 is LGHDT and CDR2 is YNNKEL (reference sequence). The CDR3 spans 18 residues. The CDR3 DNA is TGTGCCAGCAGCCAAGATACGGACAGGGGAGCGTTTGGAAACACCATATATTTT. It specifies CASSQDTDRGAFGNTIYF. Based on the CDR3 plus reference TRBV3-1 and TRBJ1-3, the full variable domain is DTAVSQTPKYLVTQMGNDKSIKCEQNLGHDTMYWYKQDSKKFLKIMFSYNNKELIINETVPNRFSPKSPDKAHLNLHINSLELGDSAVYFCASSQDTDRGAFGNTIYFGEGSWLTVV.

The rearrangement joins TRBV20-1 to TRBJ2-7; 7 nucleotides line up with TRBD1. Germline V CDR1 and CDR2: DFQATT, SNEGSKA (reference sequence). The CDR3 loop spans 15 amino acids. The J segment lost 0 bases and the V segment lost 4 bases, leaving 9 bases of the junction unmatched. The CDR3 sequence: CSANYRDSDSYEQYF. The DNA of the CDR3 is TGCAGTGCTAACTACCGGGACAGCGACTCCTACGAGCAGTACTTC.

V and J are TRBV6-2 or TRBV6-3 and TRBJ2-4; no clear D. In germline, CDR1 is MNHEY, CDR2 SVGEGT. The CDR3 is made up of 15 amino acids. The V and J ends lost 6 bases and 9 bases respectively, with 21 bases between them. The CDR3 here is CASSTTTGARSIQYF. DNA of the CDR3: TGTGCCAGCAGCACCACTACTGGAGCGAGATCCATTCAGTACTTC.

The chain employs TRBV18 and TRBJ2-7; TRBD1 matches at 9 bases. The CDR3 is made up of 15 amino acids. With V trimmed by 3 bases and J by 2 bases, 5 bases remained unmatched. Germline CDR1 KGHSH, CDR2 LQKENI. The CDR3 sequence is CASSPGQGSPYEQYF. The CDR3 coding sequence is TGTGCCAGCTCACCTGGACAGGGGTCACCCTACGAGCAGTACTTC.